This T cell receptor beta chain emerged from a study of T cells in localized non-small cell lung cancer. Broader study findings: Appearance in adjacent lung was seen for a median approximately 58 of the top 100 tumor clones. Multi-region tumor sequencing was not done, so intratumor heterogeneity could not be excluded. Higher blood T cell density went with longer overall survival. Clonality of T cells reached its maximum in uninvolved adjacent lung, surpassing tumor.

This table comes from immunoSEQ multiplex PCR, and its TCRdb copy is limited to in-frame clones, with some not included. The data hold 35,000 to 45,000 clones, with 79% observed a single time. This clone was observed once. Its cognate antigen is unknown. There are 14 residues in the CDR3. From germline, CDR1 is SGHNT and CDR2 YYREEE (reference sequence). V dropped 7 bases and J dropped 5 bases, with 18 bases sitting between them. This chain connects TRBV5-4 to TRBJ2-5, with D perhaps assigned TRBD1 or TRBD2 (5 bases each). Sequenced here: PBMCs, sampled before any cancer treatment. This TCR came from a woman aged 40-70 years with stage II squamous cell lung carcinoma. The CDR3 coding sequence is TGTGCCAGCGGGACGCGCAGTTTTCGTGAGACCCAGTACTTC. It yields the protein CASGTRSFRETQYF.